The clone carrying this TCR beta chain was seen more than once but under ten times. Unique molecular identifiers were present on the cDNA, and a universal primer site came from template switching. In TCRdb, the 5' RACE reads were re-called with MiXCR into one record per CDR3 protein. Of about 240,000 distinct CDR3 sequences in the sample, 8% to 11% were seen once. The data derive from a study of identical twins. V shed 4 bases and J 7 bases; nucleotides not matched to a gene: 10. CDR1 is LGHDT, CDR2 YNNKEL, per germline (reference sequence). This CDR3 is built from 16 residues. Sequenced input: memory T cells sorted from blood. The chain employs TRBV3-1 and TRBJ2-1, with 10 bases identical to TRBD1. The receptor was isolated from a man aged 50 or older in good health. Here the CDR3 reads CASSRCRQGAANEQFF. In DNA, the CDR3 is TGTGCCAGCAGCCGATGCCGACAGGGGGCGGCGAATGAGCAGTTCTTC.